One and the same sample provided the 10 T cell receptor beta chains below, sequenced in a study of technical replicates of blood from several donors. The data were produced by immunoSEQ multiplex PCR, yet TCRdb's version contains in-frame clones alone and is incomplete. This sample yields about 75,000 clones, of which approximately 97% are seen a single time; almost 0.3% belongs to the top ten. The sequenced material came from T cells isolated from PBMCs. These receptors all stem from a human donor in good health.

The rearrangement uses TRBV7-2 and TRBJ2-5; 11 nucleotides agree with TRBD2. V was clipped by 6 bases and J by 0 bases; unmatched bases: 9. Germline CDR1 reads SGHTA; CDR2 reads FQGNSA. This CDR3 spans 17 amino acids. The CDR3 nucleotides are TGTGCCAGCAGTTCGCCGGGACTAGCGGCGTACCAAGAGACCCAGTACTTC. It codes for CASSSPGLAAYQETQYF.

The chain links TRBV19 to TRBJ2-1; a weak D match, TRBD1 (6 bases). The V end lost 5 bases, the J end lost 6 bases, and 11 bases lay between the germline ends. This CDR3 spans 13 amino acids. Germline V CDR1 and CDR2: LNHDA, SQIVND (reference sequence). CDR3: CASSSQGGNEQFF. The CDR3 nucleotides read TGTGCCAGTAGTTCACAGGGTGGCAATGAGCAGTTCTTC.

The chain carries TRBV5-6 and TRBJ1-1; 8 bases match TRBD1. Losses at the gene ends were 5 bases for V and 5 bases for J; bases not matched to a gene: 11. There are 15 residues in the CDR3. Germline CDR1 is SGHDT and CDR2 is YYEEEE. CDR3 nucleotide sequence: TGTGCCAGCAGTTCTCGACAGGGGAGGAGGACTGAAGCTTTCTTT. This translates into CASSSRQGRRTEAFF.

The gene calls are TRBV13 and TRBJ2-7; D gene uncertain. Trimming pared 3 bases from V and 0 bases from J, leaving 3 bases between. This CDR3 is 12 amino acids long. CDR1 and CDR2 (germline): PRHDT, FYEKMQ (reference sequence). CDR3: CASSLYSYEQYF. CDR3 in DNA: TGTGCCAGCAGCTTGTACTCCTACGAGCAGTACTTC. Complete variable domain (other parts from reference TRBV13 and TRBJ2-7): AAGVIQSPRHLIKEKRETATLKCYPIPRHDTVYWYQQGPGQDPQFLISFYEKMQSDKGSIPDRFSAQQFSDYHSELNMSSLELGDSALYFCASSLYSYEQYFGPGTRLTVT.

This rearrangement joins TRBV6-4 to TRBJ1-1, with unresolved D. Trimming removed 6 bases from V and 5 bases from J, with 13 bases in between. From germline, CDR1 is MRHNA and CDR2 SNTAGT. The CDR3 is 13 amino acids. The CDR3 coding sequence is TGTGCCAGCAGCGAAGGGAGATTGACTGAAGCTTTCTTT. This codes for CASSEGRLTEAFF.

The chain carries TRBV19 and TRBJ2-2; tentative D call: TRBD1 (6 bases). Trimming left V 8 bases short and J 4 bases short, with 11 bases between. The CDR3 is 13 amino acids. The germline V gene encodes CDR1 LNHDA and CDR2 SQIVND (reference sequence). The CDR3 DNA is TGTGCCAGTCAGGGGTTTGGCACCGGGGAGCTGTTTTTT. Its protein is CASQGFGTGELFF. Filled out from reference TRBV19 and TRBJ2-2, the complete variable domain reads DGGITQSPKYLFRKEGQNVTLSCEQNLNHDAMYWYRQDPGQGLRLIYYSQIVNDFQKGDIAEGYSVSREKKESFPLTVTSAQKNPTAFYLCASQGFGTGELFFGEGSRLTVL.

V gene TRBV7-2 combines with J gene TRBJ2-2, with a possible D match to TRBD2 (6 bases). CDR1 and CDR2 (germline): SGHTA, FQGNSA. Deletions cut 4 bases from V and 4 bases from J, with 16 bases between. CDR3 length: 16 amino acids. The CDR3 loop reads CASSSNSGVGTGELFF. The CDR3 bases are TGTGCCAGCAGCTCGAATTCGGGGGTCGGCACCGGGGAGCTGTTTTTT.

The chain joins TRBV9 to TRBJ2-1; D uncertain. CDR1 SGDLS and CDR2 YYNGEE come from the germline V gene. The germline V and J ends were trimmed by 0 bases and 3 bases, with 13 bases remaining between them. The CDR3 sequence is 16 residues long. The CDR3 is CASSVGGLNLYNEQFF. The CDR3 coding sequence is TGTGCCAGCAGCGTAGGTGGCCTTAACCTCTACAATGAGCAGTTCTTC.

The rearrangement joins TRBV11-3 to TRBJ2-1, with 9 nucleotides matching TRBD1. The V and J ends lost 1 base and 7 bases, in that order; junction bases with no gene match: 5. The germline CDR1 and CDR2 sequences are SGHNT and YENEEA. CDR3 length: 15 amino acids. CDR3 coding DNA: TGTGCCAGCAGCTTAGGACAGGGGGGTATGAATGAGCAGTTCTTC. Translated: CASSLGQGGMNEQFF.

V and J are TRBV4-2 and TRBJ2-7, with D perhaps matching TRBD2 (6 bases). The CDR3 consists of 13 residues. Germline assignment: CDR1 LGHNA and CDR2 YNFKEQ. V was pared by 4 bases and J by 4 bases, with 11 bases between. The CDR3 sequence: CASSLVGGYEQYF. The CDR3 region has the DNA TGTGCCAGCAGCCTCGTAGGAGGGTACGAGCAGTACTTC.